The 15 T cell receptor beta chains given below trace back to one sample, sequenced in a study of blood T cell repertoires in COVID-19. Sequencing was performed with immunoSEQ multiplex PCR; in TCRdb, only in-frame clones are kept and a portion is missing. The sample carries around 300,000 clones, about 90% recorded once. The material sequenced was peripheral blood. The receptors originated from a woman aged 40 to 55 with COVID-19, enrolled during active disease.

The chain recombines TRBV27 with TRBJ2-7; 9 bases map to TRBD1. The ends lost 5 bases at V and 4 bases at J; junction bases unmatched: 6. CDR1 is MNHEY and CDR2 is SMNVEV in the germline V gene (reference sequence). The CDR3 has 14 residues. The DNA for the CDR3 is TGTGCCAGCAGTGACAGGGGGGAGGTTTACGAGCAGTACTTC. It specifies CASSDRGEVYEQYF.

The chain recombines TRBV6-5 with TRBJ2-3, with D perhaps matching TRBD2 (5 bases). The germline V gene encodes CDR1 MNHEY and CDR2 SVGAGI. The CDR3 sequence is 15 residues long. V was shortened by 0 bases and J by 3 bases, with 10 bases between the two germline ends. Here the CDR3 reads CASSYSILETDTQYF. CDR3 in DNA: TGTGCCAGCAGTTACTCGATACTAGAGACAGATACGCAGTATTTT.

V is TRBV6-6 and J is TRBJ1-6; possible D gene TRBD1, 5 bases. V lost 4 bases, J lost 7 bases, and 17 bases lay in between. CDR3 length: 16 amino acids. In germline, CDR1 is MNHNY, CDR2 SVGAGI (reference sequence). In DNA, the CDR3 is TGTGCCAGCAGTTCCCGGGGGGGGGAGGTCAATTCACCCCTCCACTTT. It translates to CASSSRGGEVNSPLHF.

This chain links TRBV28 with TRBJ1-4; unclear D gene. Germline lookup yields CDR1 MDHEN and CDR2 SYDVKM. V was pared by 6 bases and J by 3 bases, with 20 bases between. This CDR3 region has 17 residues. The CDR3 sequence: CASRLRWVGAANEKLFF. In DNA form, the CDR3 reads TGTGCCAGCAGGCTACGATGGGTTGGAGCCGCTAATGAAAAACTGTTTTTT. The variable domain in full, completed from reference TRBV28 and TRBJ1-4, reads DVKVTQSSRYLVKRTGEKVFLECVQDMDHENMFWYRQDPGLGLRLIYFSYDVKMKEKGDIPEGYSVSREKKERFSLILESASTNQTSMYLCASRLRWVGAANEKLFFGSGTQLSVL.

The chain couples TRBV6-1 to TRBJ1-2, with D perhaps matching TRBD1 (5 bases). This CDR3 is built from 13 residues. V lost 3 bases and J lost 8, with 13 bases in between. Germline CDR1 MNHNS, CDR2 SASEGT. Written as DNA, the CDR3 is TGTGCCAGCAGTGATCAACGACAGACCGGCTACACCTTC. As protein: CASSDQRQTGYTF.

The chain combines TRBV5-1 with TRBJ1-2; TRBD1 aligns across 8 bases. Trimming removed 4 bases from V and 8 bases from J; junction bases left unmatched: 13. Germline-derived CDR1 and CDR2 are SGHRS and YFSETQ. The CDR3 contains 15 residues. CDR3 region: CASSRETGDLKGYTF. For the CDR3, the DNA is TGCGCCAGCAGCCGAGAGACAGGGGACTTGAAGGGCTACACCTTC.

The rearrangement uses TRBV10-3 and TRBJ1-5; maybe TRBD1 (5 bases). Germline V gene data show CDR1 as ENHRY and CDR2 as SYGVKD. The CDR3 covers 16 residues. Deletions cut 3 bases from V and 0 bases from J, with 12 bases between. The CDR3 DNA is TGTGCCATCAGTGAATCGACAGACAATAGCAATCAGCCCCAGCATTTT. The encoded protein is CAISESTDNSNQPQHF.

The chain couples TRBV7-9 to TRBJ1-1; D ambiguous. There are 14 residues in the CDR3. The V gene lost 5 bases and the J gene lost 1 base, with 11 bases spanning the gap. From germline, CDR1 is SEHNR and CDR2 FQNEAQ (reference sequence). The CDR3 protein is CASSQGQANTEAFF. For the CDR3, the DNA is TGTGCCAGCAGCCAAGGTCAGGCGAACACTGAAGCTTTCTTT.

The chain employs TRBV6-5 and TRBJ2-5; TRBD1 aligns across 9 bases. With V trimmed by 6 bases and J by 5 bases, 10 bases remained unmatched. Germline V lookup: CDR1 MNHEY, CDR2 SVGAGI. This CDR3 is built from 15 residues. The CDR3 here is CASSIIWTGAETQYF. The CDR3 DNA follows: TGTGCCAGCAGCATCATCTGGACAGGGGCGGAGACCCAGTACTTC.

The chain links TRBV29-1 to TRBJ2-1, with 12 bases identical to TRBD1. Germline V gene lookup returns CDR1 SQVTM and CDR2 ANQGSEA. V dropped 7 bases and J dropped 9; count of bases not matched to a gene: 7. The length of the CDR3 is 13 residues. The CDR3 loop is CSARGQGAGEQFF. In nucleotides, the CDR3 is TGCAGCGCTAGGGGACAGGGGGCGGGTGAGCAGTTCTTC.

The chain carries TRBV28 and TRBJ1-6; D is unclear. CDR3 length: 14 residues. Germline CDR1 MDHEN, CDR2 SYDVKM. V was shortened by 6 bases and J by 7 bases, with 13 bases between the two germline ends. In DNA form, the CDR3 reads TGTGCCAGCAGACCCCCGGGCGGGAATTCACCCCTCCACTTT. Protein sequence: CASRPPGGNSPLHF. The whole variable domain, remainder taken from reference TRBV28 and TRBJ1-6, is DVKVTQSSRYLVKRTGEKVFLECVQDMDHENMFWYRQDPGLGLRLIYFSYDVKMKEKGDIPEGYSVSREKKERFSLILESASTNQTSMYLCASRPPGGNSPLHFGNGTRLTVT.

This clone was counted between two and nine times. The chain employs TRBV29-1 and TRBJ1-2; weak D call: TRBD1 (6 bases). Germline CDR1 reads SQVTM; CDR2 reads ANQGSEA. With 4 bases removed from V and 4 bases from J, the gap between germline ends came to 22 bases. The CDR3 spans 16 residues. CDR3 protein: CSVGHLPGHTFYGYTF. The CDR3, as DNA: TGCAGCGTTGGGCACTTGCCGGGACACACATTCTATGGCTACACCTTC.

The CDR3 DNA follows: TGTGCCAGCAGCTCCTACGGGACGGGAGATGAAAAACTGTTTTTT. Its protein product is CASSSYGTGDEKLFF. The chain couples TRBV7-2 to TRBJ1-4; weak D call: TRBD1 (5 bases). V was trimmed by 4 bases and J by 6 bases, leaving 15 bases between them. Germline CDR1 SGHTA, CDR2 FQGNSA. The CDR3 totals 15 residues.

This sequence joins TRBV30 and TRBJ2-3, with a tentative D call TRBD1 (6 bases). CDR3 size: 12 residues. Germline V gene lookup returns CDR1 GTSNPN and CDR2 SVGIG (reference sequence). With 8 bases removed from V and 1 base from J, the gap between germline ends came to 10 bases. Here the CDR3 reads CAGGRGTDTQYF. The CDR3, as DNA: TGTGCCGGGGGCCGCGGCACAGATACGCAGTATTTT.

The rearrangement links TRBV28 to TRBJ2-7, with 9 bases that match TRBD1. CDR3 length: 13 amino acids. V gave up 8 bases and J gave up 2 bases; unmatched junction bases: 4. Looked up from germline, CDR1 is MDHEN and CDR2 is SYDVKM. The CDR3 DNA reads TGTGCCAGCGGGACAGGGATTCCCTACGAGCAGTACTTC. This translates into CASGTGIPYEQYF.